What follows describes a single T cell receptor beta chain. Its recognized antigen is unknown. The cohort comprised several hundred healthy bone marrow donors. At the time of sampling, every cohort member was nominally healthy, though immune exposures that went unrecorded were likely present. The donor tested CMV seronegative and was one of the 352 seronegative cohort members. Each donor provided a peripheral blood sample, and peripheral blood mononuclear cells were used for TCR beta sequencing. Genomic DNA was extracted from the blood cell samples with the Qiagen DNeasy Blood Extraction Kit. Inclusive of the bounding cysteine and phenylalanine, the CDR3 is 16 residues long. This entry keeps only the CDR3 DNA: 48 bases, framed from base 1. The germline V gene (reference sequence) provides CDR1 GTSNPN and CDR2 SVGIG. Trimming takes 3 bases from V and 8 bases from J, and the germline ends sit 25 bases apart.

This sample was taken from a study of cytomegalovirus exposure and HLA in healthy donors (dated by TCRdb to about 2017). Broadly, across the study: According to an earlier analysis of several hundred of the donors, 150 million to 200 million T cells yielded 117 million unique TCR beta sequences and around 300 Gb of sequence data. An early release that covered some 640 HLA-typed donors contained approximately 290 gigabases of sequencing data and around 80 million unique TCR sequences. The genetic ancestry cluster associated with self-reported Caucasian donors included roughly 84% of the roughly 400 genotyped donors. The study aimed to test whether signatures of past pathogen exposure could be identified by cataloging public T cell receptors. The study profiled the T cell repertoires of hundreds of subjects by immunosequencing and related them to cytomegalovirus serostatus. A separate validation cohort of approximately 130 different subjects was used in addition to the approximately 670-subject first cohort. To predict cytomegalovirus infection status, the study combined high-throughput TCR immunosequencing, statistical association of individual TCRs with disease status, and machine learning. To study patterns of TCR occurrence, a later analysis re-analyzed previously published TCR beta repertoires from around 670 donors and added high-resolution HLA genotyping. Rather than drawing on any new phenotypic data, the later analysis identified candidate immune exposures from TCR beta sequences and the way those sequences occurred across donors. In an earlier analysis of several hundred of the donors, high-throughput TCR beta sequencing was used to judge whether each TCR beta V gene segment behaved as functional or pseudogenic. Alongside the repertoire data, information on donor age, sex, ethnicity and CMV serostatus was compiled. In a later genetic analysis, genome-wide SNP genotypes for about 65% of the roughly 670 donors were used, and that subset was treated as a discovery cohort. Every repertoire in the discovery cohort had been generated on one and the same sequencing platform. Both class I and class II loci were covered by HLA typing, at four-digit resolution. Typing coverage varied by locus: roughly 629-630 donors for A, B, C, DRB1 and DQB1; roughly 520 for DQA1; more than 600 for DPA1; under 490 for DPB1. Roughly 5 DR-DQ haplotypes were handled as single units for association and clustering, since linkage in the cohort was strong. Among 398 genotyped donors of the cohort, an average of 235,054 unique TCR beta nucleotide sequences were sequenced per donor, roughly 20% of them non-productive.

What the authors observed across the whole study: Specific HLA alleles were associated with around 18,000 TCR beta sequences at a false discovery rate of 0.05 in a later analysis. Fewer than 20 rarely observed V segments, including chromosome 9 orphons, were excluded from the earlier analysis of some 590 of the donors because counts were too low. Strong co-occurrence of HLA alleles, especially DR and DQ, made assigning TCR associations to individual alleles difficult. A later genetic analysis associated a missense DCLRE1C variant with V-gene and J-gene trimming of TCR beta chains, and an independent cohort replicated the association. A cluster of highly shared sequence variants was judged likely to be a technical artifact of the sequencing pipeline. In an earlier analysis of about 600 of the donors, most TCR beta V segments appeared in productive rearrangements about 90% or about 30% of the time, broadly matching IMGT annotations. In vitro tests confirmed that a few of the cytomegalovirus-associated TCR beta chains recognize cytomegalovirus antigens. In this cohort, only TCR beta chains were sequenced, and detectable features were limited by the absence of alpha or paired-chain data. Roughly uniform sequencing depth across donors was assumed in presence/absence analyses, although this assumption may not hold. Compared with equally common non-associated chains, HLA-associated TCR beta chains in a later analysis were more clonally expanded and had lower generation probabilities. Because HLA typing was missing for some donors at each locus, association tests included only the typed subset. According to a later analysis, TCR association rates differed among HLA loci, with DRB1 alleles showing the most associated TCRs and HLA-C alleles showing the fewest. Across donors, most TCR sequences were observed very rarely, whereas some public TCRs were present in many individuals. Some IMGT-functional V segments, including TRBV6-2 and TRBV6-3, could not be told apart with the 87-base-pair reads, so those segments were excluded. The study listed 150 to 200 TCR beta chains as associated with cytomegalovirus. For the cohort, immune exposure information was limited to CMV serostatus. Linkage disequilibrium might explain the correlated functional status among segregating V segments, but an unknown experimental factor could not be excluded. According to the authors, the approach could potentially be generalized to other disease states and immunological phenotypes. The classifier was reported to diagnose cytomegalovirus status with high specificity and sensitivity in both the original cohort and the validation cohort. A further reported finding was that TCR beta sequences accurately predicted the HLA-A and HLA-B alleles for most subjects in the first cohort. A later genetic analysis reported fewer N-insertions in productive TCRs among donors in an Asian-associated ancestry cluster than the 666-donor mean. In a later analysis, several top co-occurrence clusters were reported to appear linked to parvovirus B19, influenza, CMV and Epstein-Barr virus. In a later analysis, most CMV-associated TCR beta chains were found to appear HLA-restricted, with HLA associations seemingly driven largely by CMV exposure.

The library relied on the immunoSEQ multiplex PCR assay. The multiplex PCR relied on a mix of 60 forward primers for TCR Vbeta segments and 13 reverse primers for TCR Jbeta segments. A multiplex PCR assay on genomic DNA amplified the CDR3 region of rearranged TCR beta genes. On the Illumina HiSeq System, the amplified TCR beta libraries were sequenced as 87-base-pair reads. In the paper's pipeline: A later analysis counted 75 million to 100 million unique TCR beta chains across the roughly 700 repertoires, and some 11 million of these chains were shared by at least two donors. A nearest-neighbor algorithm error-corrected the raw reads and collapsed the reads into unique sequences, merging closely related sequences to remove PCR and sequencing errors. V, D and J gene segments were assigned by aligning CDR3 sequences to IMGT reference sequences. For a sequence to be retained, at least a six-nucleotide match to both a V gene segment and a J gene segment was required. A rearrangement was called productive if the CDR3 had no stop codons and remained in frame with V and J, and every other rearrangement was called non-productive. CDR3 was defined by IMGT convention, running from the second conserved V-encoded cysteine to the conserved J-encoded phenylalanine. The earlier analysis of 587 of the donors excluded sequences that lacked an unambiguous match to a single V gene segment. In an earlier analysis of 450 to 750 of the donors, a V segment was called functional when productive rearrangements were above 56.7%, and segregating when the standard deviation between donors exceeded 5%. To diagnose cytomegalovirus status from the catalog of TCR beta chain sequences, a statistical classification framework was built. V and J gene assignment, in a later analysis, came from comparing TCR nucleotide sequences with IMGT/GENE-DB human TR gene sequences. The TCRdist pipeline was used in a later analysis to assign CDR3 sequences and most-parsimonious VDJ recombination scenarios. In a later analysis, each TCR beta chain was defined by its CDR3 amino acid sequence together with its V-gene family, and reads lacking a unique V-gene family were excluded. To address suspected cross-contamination and a sequencing artifact, a later analysis removed approximately 590 highly shared, low-generation-probability nucleotide sequences. For each public chain, a later analysis derived a clonal expansion index from normalized ranks of inferred template counts within each repertoire. In a later analysis, generation probabilities were computed using a VDJ recombination model fitted to out-of-frame rearrangements, and the results were checked against IGoR. Hypergeometric tests were used in a later analysis to score TCR-TCR, TCR-HLA and TCR-CMV co-occurrence, with a repertoire-size bias correction applied to the TCR pairs. False discovery rates were estimated in a later analysis by permuting HLA or CMV assignments 20 times. In a later analysis, co-occurring TCRs were grouped using DBSCAN, and TCRdist sequence similarity was added for clustering within HLA-allele-positive subsets. Repertoires with fewer than 30,000 or more than 120,000 public chains were left out of co-occurrence clustering, as were four to six repertoires with anomalous nucleotide sharing. TCRdb mirrors the immuneACCESS table, restricted to in-frame sequences. Some clones are absent from its copies; in checked studies, under half trace to an unresolved V gene, and the reason for the others is unknown. V, J and clone size were drawn from that table, and D and trimming were deduced from the DNA. The table of this sample itemizes 75,000 to 95,000 clones. The top ten clones comprise 1.5% of the sample.

The TCR originated in a woman aged 60 to 75 in good health and CMV-seronegative. Specimen: PBMCs. Rearrangement joined TRBV30 to TRBJ1-2, with no D gene named confidently. The base sequence is TGTGCCTGGAGCGAGCGGGAACACACGGAAACTTGGGGCTACACCTTC. Protein translation: CAWSEREHTETWGYTF.